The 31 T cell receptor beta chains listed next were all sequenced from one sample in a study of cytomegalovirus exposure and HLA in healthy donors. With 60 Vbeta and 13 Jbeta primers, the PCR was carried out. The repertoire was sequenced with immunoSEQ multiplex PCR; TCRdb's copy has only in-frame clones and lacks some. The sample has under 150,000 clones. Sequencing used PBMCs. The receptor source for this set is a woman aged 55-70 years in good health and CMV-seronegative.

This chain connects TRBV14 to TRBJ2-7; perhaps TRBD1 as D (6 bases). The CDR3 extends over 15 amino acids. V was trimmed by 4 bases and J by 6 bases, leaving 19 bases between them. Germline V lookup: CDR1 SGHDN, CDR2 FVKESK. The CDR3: CASSPYWTALPEQYF. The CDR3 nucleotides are TGTGCCAGCAGCCCTTACTGGACAGCTCTCCCCGAGCAGTACTTC.

The DNA for the CDR3 is TGCGCCAGCAGCTTGGATGGACAGGGGACCTACGAGCAGTACTTC. Its translation: CASSLDGQGTYEQYF. This chain connects TRBV5-1 to TRBJ2-7, with TRBD1 matching 9 bases. The CDR3 totals 15 residues. Per germline, CDR1 SGHRS and CDR2 YFSETQ. V was pared by 0 bases and J by 2 bases, with 3 bases of the junction left unmatched.

The CDR3 DNA reads TGTGCCAGCAGAGGACAGCCGAGCTCTGGAAACACCATATATTTT. Protein: CASRGQPSSGNTIYF. The V call is TRBV6-1, the J call TRBJ1-3; weak D call: TRBD1 (6 bases). V lost 6 bases and J lost 0, with 12 bases in between. The germline gives CDR1 MNHNS, CDR2 SASEGT. The CDR3 contains 15 residues.

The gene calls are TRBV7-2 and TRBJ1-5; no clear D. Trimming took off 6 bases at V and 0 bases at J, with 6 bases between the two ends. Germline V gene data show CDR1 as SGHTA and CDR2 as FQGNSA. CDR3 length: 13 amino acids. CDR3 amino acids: CASSSFSNQPQHF. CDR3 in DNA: TGTGCCAGCAGTTCGTTTAGCAATCAGCCCCAGCATTTT.

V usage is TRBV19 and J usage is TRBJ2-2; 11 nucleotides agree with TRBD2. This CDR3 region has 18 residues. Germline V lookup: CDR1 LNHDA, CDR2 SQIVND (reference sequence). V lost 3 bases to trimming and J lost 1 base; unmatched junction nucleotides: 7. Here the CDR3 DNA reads TGTGCCAGTAGTATGGGGCTAGCGGGAGGTAGGAACACCGGGGAGCTGTTTTTT. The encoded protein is CASSMGLAGGRNTGELFF.

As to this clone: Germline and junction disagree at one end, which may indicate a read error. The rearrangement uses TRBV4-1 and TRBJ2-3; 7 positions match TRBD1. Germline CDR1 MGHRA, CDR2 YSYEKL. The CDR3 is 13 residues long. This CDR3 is CASSQESRGREHF. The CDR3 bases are TGCGCCAGCAGCCAAGAGTCTAGGGGGCGAGAGCATTTT.

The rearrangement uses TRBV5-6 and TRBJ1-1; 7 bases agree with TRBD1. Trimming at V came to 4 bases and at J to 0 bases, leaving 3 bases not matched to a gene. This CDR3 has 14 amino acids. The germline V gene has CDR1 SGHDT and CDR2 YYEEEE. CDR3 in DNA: TGTGCCAGCAGCATACAGGGGATGAACACTGAAGCTTTCTTT. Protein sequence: CASSIQGMNTEAFF.

The CDR3 bases are TGTGCCAGCAGCTTACGGTATTGGGGGGGTGAAAAACTGTTTTTT. It translates to CASSLRYWGGEKLFF. This chain uses TRBV5-6 with TRBJ1-4; D is possibly TRBD1 (5 bases). CDR3 size: 15 residues. The V and J ends lost 2 bases and 7 bases respectively, with 15 bases between them. Germline V gene data show CDR1 as SGHDT and CDR2 as YYEEEE. The full variable domain, with the rest looked up from reference TRBV5-6 and TRBJ1-4, is DAGVTQSPTHLIKTRGQQVTLRCSPKSGHDTVSWYQQALGQGPQFIFQYYEEEERQRGNFPDRFSGHQFPNYSSELNVNALLLGDSALYLCASSLRYWGGEKLFFGSGTQLSVL.

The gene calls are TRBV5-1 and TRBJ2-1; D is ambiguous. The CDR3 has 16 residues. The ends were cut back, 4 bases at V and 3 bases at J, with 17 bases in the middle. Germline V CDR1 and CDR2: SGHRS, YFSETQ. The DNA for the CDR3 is TGCGCCAGCAGCCCGGGTACCTCGTCCCACTACAATGAGCAGTTCTTC. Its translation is CASSPGTSSHYNEQFF.

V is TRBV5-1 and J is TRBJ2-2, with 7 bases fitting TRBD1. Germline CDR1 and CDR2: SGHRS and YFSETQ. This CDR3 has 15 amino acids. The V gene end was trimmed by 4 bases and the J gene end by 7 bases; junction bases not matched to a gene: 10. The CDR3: CASSDGQATGGELFF. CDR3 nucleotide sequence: TGCGCCAGCAGCGACGGACAGGCGACTGGCGGGGAGCTGTTTTTT.

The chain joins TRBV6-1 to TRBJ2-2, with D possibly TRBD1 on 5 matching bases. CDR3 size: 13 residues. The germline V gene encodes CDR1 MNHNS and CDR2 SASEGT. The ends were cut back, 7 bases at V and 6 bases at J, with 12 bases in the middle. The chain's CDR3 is CASNQGRSGELFF. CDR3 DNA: TGTGCCAGCAACCAGGGAAGGTCCGGGGAGCTGTTTTTT.

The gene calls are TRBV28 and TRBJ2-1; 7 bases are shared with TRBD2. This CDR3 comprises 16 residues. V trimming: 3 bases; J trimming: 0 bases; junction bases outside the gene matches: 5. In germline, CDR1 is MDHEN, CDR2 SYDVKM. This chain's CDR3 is CASSLGLTSSYNEQFF. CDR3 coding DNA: TGTGCCAGCAGTTTGGGACTAACTAGCTCCTACAATGAGCAGTTCTTC.

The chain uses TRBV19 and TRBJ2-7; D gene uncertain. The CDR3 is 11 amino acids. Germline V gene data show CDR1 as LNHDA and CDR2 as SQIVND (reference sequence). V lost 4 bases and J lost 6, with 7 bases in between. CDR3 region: CASSSHGEQYF. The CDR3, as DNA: TGTGCCAGTAGTAGCCACGGCGAGCAGTACTTC.

The CDR3 sequence: CASSQAAGANYGYTF. The DNA for the CDR3 is TGTGCCAGCAGCCAAGCTGCGGGGGCTAACTATGGCTACACCTTC. The rearrangement links TRBV4-2 to TRBJ1-2; D may be TRBD1 (5 bases). Trimming removed 1 base from V and 0 bases from J, with 9 bases in between. The CDR3 length is 15 residues. CDR1 LGHNA and CDR2 YNFKEQ come from the germline V gene.

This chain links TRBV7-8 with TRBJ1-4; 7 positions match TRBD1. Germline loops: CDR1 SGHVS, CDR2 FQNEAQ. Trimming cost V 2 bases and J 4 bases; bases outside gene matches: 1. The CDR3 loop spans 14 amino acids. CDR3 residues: CASSLTGVNEKLFF. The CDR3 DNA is TGTGCCAGCAGCTTAACAGGGGTTAATGAAAAACTGTTTTTT.

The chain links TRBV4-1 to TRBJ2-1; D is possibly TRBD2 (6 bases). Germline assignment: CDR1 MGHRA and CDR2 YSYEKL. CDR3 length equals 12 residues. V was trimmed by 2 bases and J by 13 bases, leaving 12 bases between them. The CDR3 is CASSQSGVYQFF. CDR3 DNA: TGCGCCAGCAGCCAATCGGGAGTTTACCAGTTCTTC.

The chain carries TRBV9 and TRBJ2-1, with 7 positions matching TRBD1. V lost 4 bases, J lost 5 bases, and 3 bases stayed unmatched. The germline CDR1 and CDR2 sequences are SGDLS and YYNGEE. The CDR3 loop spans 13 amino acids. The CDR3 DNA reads TGTGCCAGCAGCCTAGGGACAGACAATGAGCAGTTCTTC. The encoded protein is CASSLGTDNEQFF.

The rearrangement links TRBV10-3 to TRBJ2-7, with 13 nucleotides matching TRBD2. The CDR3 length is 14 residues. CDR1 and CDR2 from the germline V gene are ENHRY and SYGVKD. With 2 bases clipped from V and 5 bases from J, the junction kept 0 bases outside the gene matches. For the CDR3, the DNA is TGTGCCATCAGTGAGGGGACTAGCGGGGACGAGCAGTACTTC. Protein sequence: CAISEGTSGDEQYF.

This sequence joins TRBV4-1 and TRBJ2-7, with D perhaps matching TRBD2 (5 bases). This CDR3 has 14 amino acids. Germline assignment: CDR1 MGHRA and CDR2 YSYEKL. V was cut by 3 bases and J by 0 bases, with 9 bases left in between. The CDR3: CASSQDRDSYEQYF. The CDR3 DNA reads TGCGCCAGCAGCCAGGACCGGGACTCCTACGAGCAGTACTTC.

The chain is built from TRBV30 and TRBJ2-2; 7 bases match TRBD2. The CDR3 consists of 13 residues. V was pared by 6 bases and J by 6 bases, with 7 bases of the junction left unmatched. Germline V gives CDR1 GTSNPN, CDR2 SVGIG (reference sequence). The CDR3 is CACQGGVPGELFF. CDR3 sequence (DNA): TGTGCCTGTCAGGGAGGGGTCCCCGGGGAGCTGTTTTTT.

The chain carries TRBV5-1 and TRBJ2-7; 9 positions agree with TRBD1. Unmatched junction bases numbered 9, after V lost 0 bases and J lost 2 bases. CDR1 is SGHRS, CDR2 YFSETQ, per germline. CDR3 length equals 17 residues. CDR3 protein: CASSLELRDRATYEQYF. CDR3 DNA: TGCGCCAGCAGCTTGGAACTCCGGGACAGGGCAACCTACGAGCAGTACTTC.

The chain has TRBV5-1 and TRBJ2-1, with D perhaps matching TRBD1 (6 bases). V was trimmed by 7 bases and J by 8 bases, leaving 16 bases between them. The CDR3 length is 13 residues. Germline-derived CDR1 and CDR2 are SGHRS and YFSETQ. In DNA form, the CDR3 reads TGCGCCAGCGGCCCTCGCAGGGGTGATGAGCAGTTCTTC. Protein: CASGPRRGDEQFF.

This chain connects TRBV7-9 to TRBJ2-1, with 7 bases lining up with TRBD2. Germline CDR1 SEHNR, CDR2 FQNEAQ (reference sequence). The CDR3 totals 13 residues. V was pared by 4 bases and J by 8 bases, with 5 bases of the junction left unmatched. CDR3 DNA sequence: TGTGCCAGCAGCTCCTGGGGAGGGGATGAGCAGTTCTTC. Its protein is CASSSWGGDEQFF.

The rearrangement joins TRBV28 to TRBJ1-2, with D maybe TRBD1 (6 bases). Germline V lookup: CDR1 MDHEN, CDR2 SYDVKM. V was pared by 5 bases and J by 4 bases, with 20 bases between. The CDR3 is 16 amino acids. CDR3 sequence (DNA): TGTGCCAGCAGTCGGCTACAGGGAACCTATACCTATGGCTACACCTTC. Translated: CASSRLQGTYTYGYTF.

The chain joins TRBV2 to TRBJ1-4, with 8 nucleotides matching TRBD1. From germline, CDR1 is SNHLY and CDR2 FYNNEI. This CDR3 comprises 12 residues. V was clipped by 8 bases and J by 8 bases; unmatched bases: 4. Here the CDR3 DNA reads TGTGCCAGCGTCGACAGGGGCGAAAAACTGTTTTTT. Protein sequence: CASVDRGEKLFF. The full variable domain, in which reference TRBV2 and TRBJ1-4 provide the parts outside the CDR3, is EPEVTQTPSHQVTQMGQEVILRCVPISNHLYFYWYRQILGQKVEFLVSFYNNEISEKSEIFDDQFSVERPDGSNFTLKIRSTKLEDSAMYFCASVDRGEKLFFGSGTQLSVL.

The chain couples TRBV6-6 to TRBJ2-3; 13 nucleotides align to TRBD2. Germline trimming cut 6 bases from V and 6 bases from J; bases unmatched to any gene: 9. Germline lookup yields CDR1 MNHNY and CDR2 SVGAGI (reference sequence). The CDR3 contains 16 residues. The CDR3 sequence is CASRRGTTSGGDTQYF. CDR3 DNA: TGTGCCAGCAGGCGGGGGACGACTAGCGGGGGGGATACGCAGTATTTT.

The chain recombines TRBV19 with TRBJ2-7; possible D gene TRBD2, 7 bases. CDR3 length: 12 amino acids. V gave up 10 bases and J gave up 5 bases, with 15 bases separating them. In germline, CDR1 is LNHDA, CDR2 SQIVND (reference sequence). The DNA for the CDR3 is TGTGCCACCTCTTCGGGGGGCAACGAGCAGTACTTC. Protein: CATSSGGNEQYF. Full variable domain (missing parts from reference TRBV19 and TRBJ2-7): DGGITQSPKYLFRKEGQNVTLSCEQNLNHDAMYWYRQDPGQGLRLIYYSQIVNDFQKGDIAEGYSVSREKKESFPLTVTSAQKNPTAFYLCATSSGGNEQYFGPGTRLTVT.

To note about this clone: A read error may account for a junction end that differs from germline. CDR3 amino acids: CASNYGTLLEAFF. The CDR3 DNA sequence: TGTGCCAGCAATTACGGGACACTACTTGAAGCTTTCTTT. This chain connects TRBV6-5 to TRBJ1-1; the D gene is possibly TRBD1 (6 bases). The CDR3 length is 13 residues. Germline-derived CDR1 and CDR2 are MNHEY and SVGAGI.

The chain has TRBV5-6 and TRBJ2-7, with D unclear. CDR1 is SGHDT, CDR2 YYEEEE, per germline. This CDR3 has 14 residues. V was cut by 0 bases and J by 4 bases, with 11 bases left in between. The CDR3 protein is CASSLAKAAYEQYF. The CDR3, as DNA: TGTGCCAGCAGCTTGGCCAAGGCGGCATACGAGCAGTACTTC.

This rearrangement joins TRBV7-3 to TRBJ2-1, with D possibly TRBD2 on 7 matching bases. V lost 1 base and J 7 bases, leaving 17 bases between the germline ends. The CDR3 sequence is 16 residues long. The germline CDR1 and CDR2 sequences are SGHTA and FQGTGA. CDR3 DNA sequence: TGTGCCAGCAGCTTAATCGGGGGGCTAGCGGAGAATGAGCAGTTCTTC. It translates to CASSLIGGLAENEQFF.

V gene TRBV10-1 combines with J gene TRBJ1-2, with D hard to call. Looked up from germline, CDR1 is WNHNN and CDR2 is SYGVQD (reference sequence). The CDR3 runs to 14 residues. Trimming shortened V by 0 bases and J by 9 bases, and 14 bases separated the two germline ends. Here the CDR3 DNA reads TGCGCCAGCAGTGAGTCGACGTTGGGAGGGAGCTACACCTTC. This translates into CASSESTLGGSYTF.